The T cell receptor beta chain under discussion was sequenced for a study of shared clonotypes between healthy human individuals. Overall study: Each donor had three CD4 naive, three CD4 memory, two CD8 naive and one CD8 memory plate.

V was trimmed by 4 bases and J by 7 bases, leaving 29 bases between them. The CDR3 contains 18 residues. Germline-derived CDR1 and CDR2 are MGHRA and YSYEKL. Donors, without exception, were Caucasian adults residing in Nashville, Tennessee. The genomic DNA of each subset was split evenly across several immunoSEQ plates. The table came from immunoSEQ multiplex PCR; TCRdb's copy has only in-frame clones and leaves some out. Of 550,000 to 850,000 clones detected, around 70% appear once; the ten largest clones hold about 1.7%. The TCR originated in a woman in her twenties or thirties in good health. The chain is built from TRBV4-1 and TRBJ2-7; D may be TRBD2 (6 bases). Sequenced sample: memory CD4+ T cells sorted from blood. As for subset: CD45RA-negative fraction. The CDR3 loop is CASSPQNSAGRESWEQYF. The DNA for the CDR3 is TGCGCCAGCAGCCCACAAAACTCTGCCGGCCGGGAGTCTTGGGAGCAGTACTTC.